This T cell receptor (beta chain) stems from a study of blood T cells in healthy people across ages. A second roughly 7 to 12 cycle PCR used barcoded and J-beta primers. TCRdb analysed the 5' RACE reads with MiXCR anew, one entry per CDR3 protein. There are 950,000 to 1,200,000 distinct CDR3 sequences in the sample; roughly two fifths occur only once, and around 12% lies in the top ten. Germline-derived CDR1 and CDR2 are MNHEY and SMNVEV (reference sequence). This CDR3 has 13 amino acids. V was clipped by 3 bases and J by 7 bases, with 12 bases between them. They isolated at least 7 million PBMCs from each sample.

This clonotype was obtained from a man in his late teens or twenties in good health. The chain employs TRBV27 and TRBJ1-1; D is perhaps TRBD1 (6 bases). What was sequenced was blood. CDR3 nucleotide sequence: TGTGCCAGCAGTTTCACTACGACAGGTGAAGCTTTCTTT. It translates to CASSFTTTGEAFF.